The TCR beta chain described here comes from a study of T cell repertoires in cytomegalovirus infection. At the level of the study: CMV infection and matching HLA type were both indicated by public TCR beta signatures. General observations from the study: The ex vivo response was dominated by HLA-C-restricted CMV-specific TCR beta clonotypes.

TCRdb fed the reads into MiXCR, producing one record per CDR3 protein. The sample yields tens of thousands of distinct CDR3 sequences, about 33% seen once. The CDR3 spans 15 residues. In germline, CDR1 is SGHTA, CDR2 FQGNSA. V was shortened by 1 base and J by 0 bases, with 10 bases between the two germline ends. Concerning this clonotype itself: What it binds is not known.

This TCR came from a human donor in good health (CMV status not recorded). Some clones in this sample may be carry-over from other donors' samples. This rearrangement joins TRBV7-2 to TRBJ2-7, with D perhaps matching TRBD1 (6 bases). The source material was PBMCs, sequenced either directly or after in vitro stimulation (not recorded which). Written as DNA, the CDR3 is TGTGCCAGCAGCTTAGGTGGGACACGCTCCTACGAGCAGTACTTC. Translation gives CASSLGGTRSYEQYF.